This TCR beta chain appears in the sequencing data of a study of somatic mutations in cytotoxic T cells in rheumatoid arthritis. Study overall: Several of the V beta antibody-stained T-cell populations were flow-sorted at nearly 100% purity; V beta1+ cells were among them and were sequenced for TCRB. Points from the study as a whole: For patients with rheumatoid arthritis, CD8+ clonality went up with age, while healthy controls showed no such change.

Measured with immunoSEQ multiplex PCR; TCRdb has only the in-frame clones, and not every one. This table holds 5,600 or so clones, about four fifths found once. Between the trimmed V and J ends, which lost 0 bases and 7 bases, there was a span of 13 bases. This CDR3 region has 14 residues. Germline lookup yields CDR1 PRHDT and CDR2 FYEKMQ (reference sequence). This clone was found a few times. Antigen specificity is unknown. V and J are TRBV13 and TRBJ2-7; D is possibly TRBD1 (6 bases). What was sequenced was CD8+ T cells sorted from blood. This receptor was obtained from an adult with rheumatoid arthritis. The CDR3 sequence is CASSLGQGWGEQYF. The CDR3 region has the DNA TGTGCCAGCAGCTTAGGACAGGGTTGGGGAGAGCAGTACTTC.